Below are 3 T cell receptor beta chains sequenced from a single sample in a study of T cell clonotyping in hematopoietic cell transplantation. The method was immunoSEQ multiplex PCR; TCRdb's version includes in-frame clones alone and lacks a portion of them. Among some 26,000 clones listed, about four fifths were seen once. The time point here: recipient sample about 28 days before transplant, after cytoreduction. The sample was peripheral blood mononuclear cells, taken before stem cell transplant. The receptors were gathered from a man aged 35-49 years with acute myeloid leukemia. Some clones in this sample may be carry-over from other donors' samples.

The chain recombines TRBV2 with TRBJ1-1; D gene unclear. CDR1 SNHLY and CDR2 FYNNEI come from the germline V gene. The CDR3 runs 14 residues. The V end lost 6 bases, the J end lost 6 bases, and 17 bases lay between the germline ends. This chain's CDR3 is CASRPESGKAEAFF. Written as DNA, the CDR3 is TGTGCCAGCAGACCCGAGTCGGGTAAGGCTGAAGCTTTCTTT.

This clone was observed a single time. The chain uses TRBV28 and TRBJ1-2; 7 bases align to TRBD1. The V gene's germline CDR1 is MDHEN and CDR2 SYDVKM. This CDR3 region has 16 residues. The ends lost 8 bases at V and 0 bases at J; junction bases unmatched: 12. The DNA of the CDR3 is TGTGCCAGCCGATCCCAGGGGGACGAAGCTAACTATGGCTACACCTTC. Translation: CASRSQGDEANYGYTF.

This clone was counted only a few times. The genes are TRBV2 and TRBJ1-5; 8 positions match TRBD1. The CDR3 is made up of 13 amino acids. Trimming removed 9 bases from V and 6 bases from J; junction bases left unmatched: 7. The germline gives CDR1 SNHLY, CDR2 FYNNEI. CDR3 sequence reads: CASGQGEGQPQHF. CDR3 sequence (DNA): TGTGCCAGTGGACAGGGTGAGGGTCAGCCCCAGCATTTT. The entire variable domain, with the rest obtained from reference TRBV2 and TRBJ1-5, is as follows: EPEVTQTPSHQVTQMGQEVILRCVPISNHLYFYWYRQILGQKVEFLVSFYNNEISEKSEIFDDQFSVERPDGSNFTLKIRSTKLEDSAMYFCASGQGEGQPQHFGDGTRLSIL.